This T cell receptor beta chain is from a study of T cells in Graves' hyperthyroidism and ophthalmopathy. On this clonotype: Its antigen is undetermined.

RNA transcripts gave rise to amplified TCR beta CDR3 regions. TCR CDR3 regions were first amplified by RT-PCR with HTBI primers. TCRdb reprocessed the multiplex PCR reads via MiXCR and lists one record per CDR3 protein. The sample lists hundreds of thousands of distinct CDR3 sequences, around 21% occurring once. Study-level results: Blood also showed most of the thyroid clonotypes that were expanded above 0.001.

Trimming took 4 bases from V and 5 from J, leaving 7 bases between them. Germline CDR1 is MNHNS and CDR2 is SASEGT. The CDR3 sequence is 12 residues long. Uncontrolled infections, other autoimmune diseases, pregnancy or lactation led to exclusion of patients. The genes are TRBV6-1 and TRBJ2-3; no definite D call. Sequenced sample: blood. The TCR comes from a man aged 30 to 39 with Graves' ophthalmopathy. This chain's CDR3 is CASSALQDTQYF. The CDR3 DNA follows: TGTGCCAGCAGTGCGTTACAAGATACGCAGTATTTT.